The sequence of this T cell receptor (beta chain) was determined in a study of beta chain features in type 1 diabetes. Study details: Sorted cell examination encompassed 100 million to 110 million cells across all samples.

Germline values: CDR1 SGDLS, CDR2 YYNGEE. With 0 bases removed from V and 0 bases from J, the gap between germline ends came to 5 bases. This CDR3 has 14 residues. General observations from the study: Naive, central memory and Treg TCRB repertoires seemed to resemble each other more closely in patients than they did in healthy donors. For type 1 diabetes patients, VDJ junctions showed fewer insertions and more deletions.

What was sequenced were expressed TCRB transcripts, since all of the isolated RNA had been reverse transcribed. This table comes from immunoSEQ multiplex PCR, and its TCRdb copy is limited to in-frame clones, with some not included. The table includes roughly 400,000 clones, around 14% detected once. The authors obtained over 95% purity in all sorted populations. This clone has only a few counts. The antigen is not known. The sample contains more than one DNA sequence encoding this CDR3. Sequencing used naive CD4+ T cells from blood. V is TRBV9 and J is TRBJ2-3; weak D call: TRBD2 (5 bases). The TCR sequence derives from a man aged 25 to 45 in good health. CDR3 in amino acids: CASSVAGSTDTQYF. The DNA of the CDR3 is TGTGCCAGCAGCGTAGCGGGAAGCACAGATACGCAGTATTTT.